Here is one T cell receptor (beta chain) with its context. Its cognate antigen is unknown. PCR employed 60 Vbeta and 13 Jbeta primers. Here immunoSEQ multiplex PCR was the method, and the copy in TCRdb shows in-frame clones only, minus some. The sample carries over 150,000 clones, 70% to 80% recorded once. The CDR3 length is 15 residues. V trimming: 1 base; J trimming: 14 bases; junction bases outside the gene matches: 10. CDR1 is LNHDA and CDR2 is SQIVND in the germline V gene (reference sequence). The sample originates from a study of cytomegalovirus exposure and HLA in healthy donors. General study points: CMV serostatus was the only recorded immune exposure for donors. Researchers catalogued about 160 TCR beta chains as cytomegalovirus-associated.

This TCR was recovered from a male donor in good health and CMV-seronegative. The chain links TRBV19 to TRBJ1-4; 10 bases are shared with TRBD1. Sequencing was carried out using PBMCs. CDR3 coding DNA: TGTGCCAGTAGTATAGGGGCTGGGGACAGGGGAAAGCTGTTTTTT. Its protein product is CASSIGAGDRGKLFF.